One and the same sample provided the 15 T cell receptor beta chains below, sequenced in a study of spatial heterogeneity in lung cancer. Time point noted: sample taken at primary tumor resection. Sequencing was performed on whole RNA extracted from tumor and nontumor lung tissue, or from frozen PBMC, and the material was left unsorted. Each CDR3 protein gets one entry after TCRdb re-called the 5' RACE reads with MiXCR. The table records some 87,000 distinct CDR3 sequences, over 8.5% of them present only once. This sample comprised PBMCs, obtained at surgery. The receptors here all came from a male donor with early-stage non-small cell lung cancer.

This clonotype was seen a few times. The CDR3 coding sequence is TGTGCCAGCAGCTTAAAGAGGGTTGATTATGAAAAACTGTTTTTT. Amino acids: CASSLKRVDYEKLFF. The J gene is TRBJ1-4, the V gene TRBV7-9, with no clear D. There are 15 residues in the CDR3. The germline V and J ends were trimmed by 2 bases and 6 bases, with 13 bases remaining between them. Germline V gene data show CDR1 as SEHNR and CDR2 as FQNEAQ (reference sequence).

The V call is TRBV12-3 or TRBV12-4, the J call TRBJ1-1; TRBD1 matches at 7 bases. The CDR3 length is 15 residues. Losses at the gene ends were 3 bases for V and 1 base for J; bases not matched to a gene: 5. The CDR3 spells CASSFPQGGNTEAFF. The CDR3 DNA reads as TGTGCCAGCAGTTTCCCCCAGGGGGGGAACACTGAAGCTTTCTTT.

This clonotype appeared many times. The rearrangement uses TRBV11-2 and TRBJ2-7; D remains ambiguous. Trimming removed 0 bases from V and 3 bases from J, with 12 bases in between. Per germline, CDR1 SGHAT and CDR2 FQNNGV. This CDR3 has 15 residues. The CDR3 region has the DNA TGTGCCAGCAGCTTAGAGGTTAATTACGGCTACGAGCAGTACTTC. It specifies CASSLEVNYGYEQYF.

The chain is built from TRBV19 and TRBJ2-2; D is unresolved. Germline CDR1 and CDR2: LNHDA and SQIVND (reference sequence). The CDR3 loop spans 14 amino acids. The V end was cut by 7 bases, the J end by 6 bases, with 15 bases between. The CDR3 region is CASTRHGSAGELFF. The CDR3 DNA reads TGTGCCAGTACCCGACACGGATCAGCCGGGGAGCTGTTTTTT. Together with reference TRBV19 and TRBJ2-2, the CDR3 gives the full variable domain: DGGITQSPKYLFRKEGQNVTLSCEQNLNHDAMYWYRQDPGQGLRLIYYSQIVNDFQKGDIAEGYSVSREKKESFPLTVTSAQKNPTAFYLCASTRHGSAGELFFGEGSRLTVL.

The rearrangement uses TRBV28 and TRBJ2-7; 9 bases are shared with TRBD1. The CDR3 is 14 residues long. The germline V gene encodes CDR1 MDHEN and CDR2 SYDVKM. Trimming at V came to 10 bases and at J to 0 bases, leaving 7 bases not matched to a gene. DNA for the CDR3: TGTGCCAACACGACGGGACAGGGCTCCTACGAGCAGTACTTC. Protein product: CANTTGQGSYEQYF.

The chain recombines TRBV6-1 with TRBJ2-2; D call uncertain. The CDR3 totals 13 residues. Trimming removed 7 bases at V and 1 base at J, with 7 bases between. Germline V CDR1 and CDR2: MNHNS, SASEGT. The CDR3 loop is CASTVGNTGELFF. CDR3 nucleotide sequence: TGTGCCAGCACAGTCGGGAACACCGGGGAGCTGTTTTTT.

This clonotype has just a few counts. The rearrangement links TRBV5-4 to TRBJ2-5, with 8 bases identical to TRBD2. The V and J ends lost 4 bases and 5 bases, in that order; junction bases with no gene match: 4. The V gene's germline CDR1 is SGHNT and CDR2 YYREEE (reference sequence). This CDR3 is 13 amino acids long. CDR3 protein: CASSPAGVETQYF. CDR3 in DNA: TGTGCCAGCAGCCCAGCGGGAGTGGAGACCCAGTACTTC.

The gene calls are TRBV4-1 and TRBJ1-1, with a possible D match to TRBD1 (5 bases). The CDR3 runs to 15 residues. V lost 0 bases and J lost 8, with 16 bases in between. CDR1 and CDR2 (germline): MGHRA, YSYEKL. Here the CDR3 reads CASSQDNGARMEAFF. DNA of the CDR3: TGCGCCAGCAGCCAAGATAATGGGGCCCGGATGGAAGCTTTCTTT.

CDR3 loop: CASRTDRASGGAFF. The CDR3 region has the DNA TGTGCCAGCAGAACCGACAGAGCCTCAGGGGGAGCTTTCTTT. The chain has TRBV7-9 and TRBJ1-1; TRBD1 matches at 7 bases. V lost 6 bases to trimming and J lost 10 bases; unmatched junction nucleotides: 14. The germline V gene has CDR1 SEHNR and CDR2 FQNEAQ (reference sequence). This CDR3 is built from 14 residues.

In this sample, this clonotype turned up a few times. The CDR3 sequence: CSVEVRNTQYF. CDR3 DNA sequence: TGCAGCGTTGAAGTAAGAAATACGCAGTATTTT. The chain has TRBV29-1 and TRBJ2-3; no clear D gene. Between the trimmed V and J ends, which lost 1 base and 7 bases, there was a span of 6 bases. CDR3 length: 11 amino acids. CDR1 and CDR2 (germline): SQVTM, ANQGSEA.

This clonotype showed up many times. V gene TRBV4-3 combines with J gene TRBJ2-3; no clear D. There are 17 residues in the CDR3. CDR1 LGHNA and CDR2 YSLEER come from the germline V gene. Trimming stripped 1 base from V and 1 base from J, with 15 bases between. CDR3 nucleotide sequence: TGCGCCAGCAGCCAAGCCAGAACAGAGTTAGGCACAGATACGCAGTATTTT. Translated: CASSQARTELGTDTQYF.

V is TRBV2 and J is TRBJ2-7; D uncertain. CDR3 length: 14 amino acids. The V gene's germline CDR1 is SNHLY and CDR2 FYNNEI. Trimming took off 4 bases at V and 0 bases at J, with 10 bases between the two ends. CDR3 DNA sequence: TGTGCCAGCAGTGCCGACTCAAGCTCCTACGAGCAGTACTTC. As protein: CASSADSSSYEQYF.

Only a few counts were recorded for this clonotype. This chain links TRBV15 with TRBJ2-6; D gene unclear. Germline CDR1 is LNHNV and CDR2 is YYDKDF (reference sequence). CDR3 size: 20 residues. V lost 0 bases and J lost 1, with 19 bases in between. CDR3 DNA sequence: TGTGCCACCAGCAGAGATTGGGCCGGAGATTGGTCTTCTGGGGCCAACGTCCTGACTTTC. The encoded protein is CATSRDWAGDWSSGANVLTF.

This clonotype was recorded at least ten times. The chain joins TRBV29-1 to TRBJ2-5; D is possibly TRBD1 (5 bases). The CDR3 extends over 13 amino acids. V lost 3 bases and J 2 bases, leaving 10 bases between the germline ends. Germline V gene sequence: CDR1 SQVTM, CDR2 ANQGSEA. The CDR3 DNA reads as TGCAGCGTTGAGGCTGACAGACAAGAGACCCAGTACTTC. It yields the protein CSVEADRQETQYF.

The rearrangement uses TRBV6-1 and TRBJ2-1, with D unclear. V was clipped by 2 bases and J by 9 bases, with 11 bases between them. CDR1 is MNHNS, CDR2 SASEGT, per germline. The CDR3 spans 13 residues. The CDR3 loop reads CASSERQLGEQFF. The CDR3 DNA reads TGTGCCAGCAGTGAACGTCAATTAGGTGAGCAGTTCTTC.